The next 13 T cell receptor beta chains were all read from a single sample in a study of blood T cell repertoires in COVID-19. Profiled with immunoSEQ multiplex PCR; TCRdb holds only in-frame clones, not every one. There are roughly 49,000 clones in the sample; 70% to 90% occur only once, and around 12% lies in the top ten. The specimen sequenced was peripheral blood. All receptors come from a human donor in a cohort sampled during active COVID-19.

This sequence joins TRBV18 and TRBJ1-1; 8 nucleotides match TRBD1. This CDR3 spans 15 amino acids. The junction had 9 bases not matched to a gene; V was cut back by 3 bases and J by 6 bases. CDR1 KGHSH and CDR2 LQKENI come from the germline V gene. The CDR3 here is CASSPRQGRDPEAFF. The CDR3 bases are TGTGCCAGCTCACCTCGACAGGGGAGGGACCCTGAAGCTTTCTTT. Filled out from reference TRBV18 and TRBJ1-1, the complete variable domain reads NAGVMQNPRHLVRRRGQEARLRCSPMKGHSHVYWYRQLPEEGLKFMVYLQKENIIDESGMPKERFSAEFPKEGPSILRIQQVVRGDSAAYFCASSPRQGRDPEAFFGQGTRLTVV.

CDR3 sequence: CASSDFSSLYEQYF. CDR3 coding DNA: TGCGCCAGCAGTGATTTCAGTTCTTTGTACGAGCAGTACTTC. The chain carries TRBV10-2 and TRBJ2-7, with D uncertain. Germline assignment: CDR1 WSHSY and CDR2 SAAADI. V dropped 3 bases and J dropped 4 bases, with 13 bases sitting between them. The CDR3 has 14 residues.

V is TRBV27 and J is TRBJ1-5; 10 nucleotides match TRBD1. After removal of 2 bases from V and 7 bases from J, the junction contained 5 bases not matched to a gene. The germline V gene has CDR1 MNHEY and CDR2 SMNVEV (reference sequence). The CDR3 is made up of 15 amino acids. The CDR3, as DNA: TGTGCCAGCAGTTTAGAAGGGACAGGGGTGCAGCCCCAGCATTTT. Translation gives CASSLEGTGVQPQHF.

This clone was found a few times. Written as DNA, the CDR3 is TGTGCCAGTAGCACACTAGCGGGTAGCACAGATACGCAGTATTTT. Encoded protein: CASSTLAGSTDTQYF. V and J are TRBV19 and TRBJ2-3; 9 positions agree with TRBD2. CDR3 length: 15 residues. V trimming: 6 bases; J trimming: 0 bases; junction bases outside the gene matches: 4. The germline V gene has CDR1 LNHDA and CDR2 SQIVND (reference sequence).

This chain uses TRBV4-3 with TRBJ1-6; D gene ambiguous. Deletions cut 0 bases from V and 6 bases from J, with 12 bases between. Germline V gene data show CDR1 as LGHNA and CDR2 as YSLEER. CDR3 length: 16 amino acids. CDR3 coding DNA: TGCGCCAGCAGCCAAGAGACTACTACCTTTAATTCACCCCTCCACTTT. It specifies CASSQETTTFNSPLHF.

V usage is TRBV4-2 and J usage is TRBJ2-6; D is undetermined. V shed 4 bases and J shed 0 bases, with 16 bases lying between them. Germline CDR1 reads LGHNA; CDR2 reads YNFKEQ. There are 18 residues in the CDR3. This CDR3 reads CASSLTTVFLSGANVLTF. The CDR3 bases are TGTGCCAGCAGCCTAACCACAGTTTTCCTCTCTGGGGCCAACGTCCTGACTTTC.

This chain links TRBV28 with TRBJ1-5; tentatively, D is TRBD1 (6 bases). CDR3 size: 14 residues. Germline lookup yields CDR1 MDHEN and CDR2 SYDVKM. V gave up 4 bases and J gave up 1 base, with 8 bases separating them. CDR3 sequence: CASSSGGSNQPQHF. The CDR3 DNA follows: TGTGCCAGCAGTTCGGGGGGCAGCAATCAGCCCCAGCATTTT. The variable domain in full, with the rest retrieved from reference TRBV28 and TRBJ1-5, is DVKVTQSSRYLVKRTGEKVFLECVQDMDHENMFWYRQDPGLGLRLIYFSYDVKMKEKGDIPEGYSVSREKKERFSLILESASTNQTSMYLCASSSGGSNQPQHFGDGTRLSIL.

The chain recombines TRBV4-3 with TRBJ2-2, with D uncertain. The V end was cut by 0 bases, the J end by 0 bases, with 2 bases between. The germline V gene has CDR1 LGHNA and CDR2 YSLEER. CDR3 length equals 14 residues. The DNA of the CDR3 is TGCGCCAGCAGCCAAGATACGAACACCGGGGAGCTGTTTTTT. Translation: CASSQDTNTGELFF.

The rearrangement links TRBV14 to TRBJ2-5; possibly TRBD1 for D (6 bases). This CDR3 spans 13 amino acids. Trimming shortened V by 4 bases and J by 6 bases, and 12 bases separated the two germline ends. Per the germline V gene, CDR1 is SGHDN and CDR2 is FVKESK. CDR3 loop: CASSLRGSQTQYF. The DNA of the CDR3 is TGTGCCAGCAGCCTAAGGGGGTCTCAGACCCAGTACTTC.

The chain has TRBV29-1 and TRBJ2-7; perhaps TRBD1 as D (6 bases). The V gene lost 7 bases and the J gene lost 5 bases, with 12 bases spanning the gap. Germline CDR1 SQVTM, CDR2 ANQGSEA. This CDR3 contains 11 residues. The CDR3, as DNA: TGCAGCGCCCGGGACATCCACGAGCAGTACTTC. It is translated as CSARDIHEQYF.

The sample holds a few counts of this clone. The genes are TRBV30 and TRBJ2-2; D is unresolved. CDR1 and CDR2 (germline): GTSNPN, SVGIG (reference sequence). The length of the CDR3 is 15 residues. Trimming shortened V by 3 bases and J by 6 bases, and 17 bases separated the two germline ends. The CDR3 coding sequence is TGTGCCTGGAGCCCCGCGGCGATTTCCGCCGGGGAGCTGTTTTTT. This sequence encodes CAWSPAAISAGELFF.

The chain carries TRBV5-1 and TRBJ1-2, with 7 bases that match TRBD1. Per germline, CDR1 SGHRS and CDR2 YFSETQ. The CDR3 runs 16 residues. With 3 bases clipped from V and 0 bases from J, the junction kept 8 bases outside the gene matches. The CDR3 sequence: CASSSGTASSNYGYTF. The DNA for the CDR3 is TGCGCCAGCAGCTCCGGGACAGCATCGTCTAACTATGGCTACACCTTC.

This clone was picked up one time. The DNA of the CDR3 is TGTGCCAGCAGCTTTGACAGGGTATTGGGCGAGCAGTACTTC. Translating gives CASSFDRVLGEQYF. The chain is built from TRBV7-8 and TRBJ2-7, with TRBD1 matching 7 bases. The CDR3 loop spans 14 amino acids. V dropped 3 bases and J dropped 6; count of bases not matched to a gene: 8. From germline, CDR1 is SGHVS and CDR2 FQNEAQ.